The rows below give T cell receptor beta chains drawn from one sample of a study of blood T cell repertoires in COVID-19. Only in-frame clones appear in the TCRdb table, and some are missing; sequencing was by immunoSEQ multiplex PCR. The sample has about 400,000 clones; roughly 86% are singletons. The sample comprised PBMCs or T cells enriched from blood (not recorded which). Receptor source: a woman younger than 45 who had recovered from COVID-19. Each CDR3 is given with its conserved first and last residue. A D gene is named only where the DNA matches it firmly. Some rows mark clone size as missing; the rest say once, few, many or name a class of expanded clone.

d_call cdr3_length j_call clone_size v_call cdr3_nt cdr3_aa
- 15 TRBJ1-6 once TRBV7-2 TGTGCCAGCAGCTTAGCTCAGGGCTATAATTCACCCCTCCACTTT CASSLAQGYNSPLHF
TRBD1 16 TRBJ1-5 - TRBV7-8 TGTGCCAGCAGCTCACAGGGGTTGGGTAGCAATCAGCCCCAGCATTTT CASSSQGLGSNQPQHF
TRBD1 18 TRBJ1-3 few TRBV5-3 TGTGCCAGAAGCCCTCTGGGACAGGGGAACTCTCCTGGAAACACCATATATTTT CARSPLGQGNSPGNTIYF
TRBD2 19 TRBJ2-3 - TRBV7-9 TGTGCCAGCAGCTTAGCCTTACTAGGACTAGCGGGAGAATCAGATACGCAGTATTTT CASSLALLGLAGESDTQYF
- 15 TRBJ1-1 once TRBV11-2 TGTGCCAGCAGCCCCGCAGAGGGCCTGAACACTGAAGCTTTCTTT CASSPAEGLNTEAFF
TRBD1 15 TRBJ1-2 - TRBV9 TGTGCCAGCAGCCCTGGGACAGGCGGTCTGGATGGCTACACCTTC CASSPGTGGLDGYTF
TRBD2 18 TRBJ2-3 - TRBV24-1 TGTGCCACCAGTGACCTCTCGACTAGCGGGAGGTCTACAGATACGCAGTATTTT CATSDLSTSGRSTDTQYF
- 20 TRBJ1-5 - TRBV15 TGTGCCACCAGCAGAGGTGCGTCGAGAGGGTTGGGTGATAGCAATCAGCCCCAGCATTTT CATSRGASRGLGDSNQPQHF
TRBD1 14 TRBJ2-7 - TRBV30 TGTGCCTGGAGTGTCGGACAGGGTTCCTACGAGCAGTACTTC CAWSVGQGSYEQYF
- 18 TRBJ1-6 - TRBV6-1 TGTGCCAGCAGTGAGTGGAGTTTTAAGTCCTCCTATAATTCACCCCTCCACTTT CASSEWSFKSSYNSPLHF
TRBD1 17 TRBJ1-5 - TRBV28 TGTGCCAGCAGTTTATGGCAAGGGACAGGGGTTTTTCAGCCCCAGCATTTT CASSLWQGTGVFQPQHF
- 14 TRBJ1-1 - TRBV5-1 TGCGCCAGCTCCTCCACAGGCTATTATTCTGAAGCTTTCTTT CASSSTGYYSEAFF
TRBD1 13 TRBJ1-1 - TRBV28 TGTGCCAGCAGTTTAACAGGGGGCTGGAGAGCTTTCTTT CASSLTGGWRAFF